The 28 T cell receptor beta chains presented below share a single source sample, sequenced in a study of cytomegalovirus exposure and HLA in healthy donors. The primer mix had 60 Vbeta and 13 Jbeta primers. Sequenced by immunoSEQ multiplex PCR; TCRdb stores in-frame clones only, minus some. The repertoire consists of about 140,000 clones, with 70% to 85% occurring once and the leading ten covering around 8.8%. Sequenced material: PBMCs. These receptors all stem from an older woman in good health and CMV-seropositive.

This chain connects TRBV5-1 to TRBJ2-5; D is perhaps TRBD1 (5 bases). The germline CDR1 and CDR2 sequences are SGHRS and YFSETQ. CDR3 size: 12 residues. Between the trimmed V and J ends, which lost 3 bases and 4 bases, there was a span of 7 bases. DNA of the CDR3: TGCGCCAGCAGCTCTACAGGAGAGACCCAGTACTTC. It translates to CASSSTGETQYF.

This clone was seen a handful of times. V is TRBV10-1 and J is TRBJ2-7; D may be TRBD1 (5 bases). V was cut by 11 bases and J by 2 bases, with 13 bases left in between. CDR3 length: 12 amino acids. Germline values: CDR1 WNHNN, CDR2 SYGVQD (reference sequence). CDR3 in amino acids: CAGAVSAYEQYF. CDR3 nucleotide sequence: TGCGCCGGGGCGGTGAGTGCCTACGAGCAGTACTTC.

The rearrangement links TRBV18 to TRBJ1-4; TRBD1 is a possible D gene (5 bases). Germline values: CDR1 KGHSH, CDR2 LQKENI. The length of the CDR3 is 15 residues. Trimming took off 1 base at V and 7 bases at J, with 13 bases between the two ends. CDR3 residues: CASSPQGADIEKLFF. Here the CDR3 DNA reads TGTGCCAGCTCACCACAAGGGGCGGATATTGAAAAACTGTTTTTT. The whole variable domain, filled in from reference TRBV18 and TRBJ1-4, reads NAGVMQNPRHLVRRRGQEARLRCSPMKGHSHVYWYRQLPEEGLKFMVYLQKENIIDESGMPKERFSAEFPKEGPSILRIQQVVRGDSAAYFCASSPQGADIEKLFFGSGTQLSVL.

The gene calls are TRBV7-9 and TRBJ2-5, with a weak D call TRBD1 (5 bases). CDR3 length: 14 residues. Between the trimmed V and J ends, which lost 3 bases and 7 bases, there was a span of 15 bases. Germline V lookup: CDR1 SEHNR, CDR2 FQNEAQ (reference sequence). DNA for the CDR3: TGTGCCAGCAGCTTGGGTCAGGGTGGGGCGACCCAGTACTTC. The encoded protein is CASSLGQGGATQYF.

This chain joins TRBV9 and TRBJ2-3; 8 positions agree with TRBD2. This CDR3 is 16 amino acids long. V shed 4 bases and J 4 bases; nucleotides not matched to a gene: 11. Germline values: CDR1 SGDLS, CDR2 YYNGEE. The CDR3: CASSPSGLAGPDTQYF. In DNA form, the CDR3 reads TGTGCCAGCAGCCCTTCTGGGCTAGCGGGTCCAGATACGCAGTATTTT.

The chain uses TRBV7-8 and TRBJ2-1; D is possibly TRBD2 (6 bases). V lost 5 bases and J lost 4, with 21 bases in between. CDR1 is SGHVS and CDR2 is FQNEAQ in the germline V gene. This CDR3 is 17 amino acids long. The CDR3 protein is CASSPRGSGLPYNEQFF. CDR3 nucleotides: TGTGCCAGCAGCCCCCGAGGTAGCGGACTACCTTACAATGAGCAGTTCTTC.

This clone was detected a few times. The chain is built from TRBV18 and TRBJ2-7, with a weak D call TRBD1 (6 bases). The V end was cut by 0 bases, the J end by 3 bases, with 12 bases between. The CDR3 covers 15 residues. Germline loops: CDR1 KGHSH, CDR2 LQKENI. CDR3 DNA: TGTGCCAGCTCACCACCTTCAGGGGCTGGCTACGAGCAGTACTTC. Amino acid sequence: CASSPPSGAGYEQYF.

The chain employs TRBV4-1 and TRBJ1-2; D gene uncertain. CDR3 size: 13 residues. In germline, CDR1 is MGHRA, CDR2 YSYEKL. With 0 bases removed from V and 10 bases from J, the gap between germline ends came to 12 bases. CDR3 DNA: TGCGCCAGCAGCCAAGATCTCCATAGAACCTACACCTTC. Its protein product is CASSQDLHRTYTF.

The chain couples TRBV5-1 to TRBJ2-3; TRBD1 is a possible D gene (6 bases). The ends were cut back, 4 bases at V and 7 bases at J, with 16 bases in the middle. Germline CDR1 reads SGHRS; CDR2 reads YFSETQ. The CDR3 is made up of 14 amino acids. The CDR3 bases are TGCGCCAGCAGCCCACCCAACAGGGAACATACGCAGTATTTT. Its protein is CASSPPNREHTQYF.

The table lists this clone with a count of one. V and J are TRBV18 and TRBJ1-2; D is perhaps TRBD1 (5 bases). The germline V gene encodes CDR1 KGHSH and CDR2 LQKENI. CDR3 length equals 16 residues. Trimming took off 3 bases at V and 6 bases at J, with 20 bases between the two ends. The CDR3 bases are TGTGCCAGCTCACCGGTCGTCTCGGACATCGGACATGGCTACACCTTC. Residues: CASSPVVSDIGHGYTF.

The chain has TRBV30 and TRBJ1-1; tentatively, D is TRBD1 (6 bases). The CDR3 has 14 amino acids. Germline CDR1 reads GTSNPN; CDR2 reads SVGIG (reference sequence). V lost 4 bases to trimming and J lost 5 bases, with 17 bases between them. The chain's CDR3 is CAWIPGAPRTEAFF. In DNA form, the CDR3 reads TGTGCCTGGATACCAGGGGCCCCCCGGACTGAAGCTTTCTTT.

This sequence joins TRBV6-1 and TRBJ2-5, with 9 bases aligning to TRBD2. Looked up from germline, CDR1 is MNHNS and CDR2 is SASEGT. Trimming at V came to 3 bases and at J to 3 bases, leaving 5 bases not matched to a gene. The CDR3 extends over 15 amino acids. The CDR3 DNA sequence: TGTGCCAGCAGTGATCCTAGCGGGATCAAAGAGACCCAGTACTTC. This encodes CASSDPSGIKETQYF.

This chain links TRBV30 with TRBJ1-4; TRBD1 matches 9 bases. Unmatched junction bases numbered 16, after V lost 7 bases and J lost 10 bases. The CDR3 covers 15 residues. Germline V CDR1 and CDR2: GTSNPN, SVGIG (reference sequence). CDR3 sequence: CALRGQGISAGKLFF. Here the CDR3 DNA reads TGTGCCTTGAGGGGACAGGGTATTTCGGCAGGAAAACTGTTTTTT.

The rearrangement links TRBV13 to TRBJ2-7, with TRBD2 identical over 9 bases. This CDR3 comprises 15 residues. Germline lookup yields CDR1 PRHDT and CDR2 FYEKMQ (reference sequence). Losses at the gene ends were 5 bases for V and 3 bases for J; bases not matched to a gene: 8. The CDR3 here is CASSDSSGRFYEQYF. CDR3 in DNA: TGTGCCAGCAGCGACTCGAGCGGGAGGTTCTACGAGCAGTACTTC.

V is TRBV19 and J is TRBJ2-7; 7 positions match TRBD2. The germline CDR1 and CDR2 sequences are LNHDA and SQIVND (reference sequence). The CDR3 runs to 14 residues. J was trimmed by 2 bases and V by 5 bases; bases with no gene match: 6. In DNA, the CDR3 is TGTGCCAGTAGTTCCAGGGAGGGTACCTACGAGCAGTACTTC. Its translation is CASSSREGTYEQYF.

The count of this clone is one. The chain is built from TRBV19 and TRBJ2-1; a weak D match, TRBD2 (6 bases). The CDR3 runs to 17 residues. The V and J ends lost 2 bases and 0 bases respectively, with 14 bases between them. CDR1 is LNHDA, CDR2 SQIVND, per germline (reference sequence). The CDR3 is CASSIRDVAVSYNEQFF. DNA of the CDR3: TGTGCCAGTAGTATACGTGATGTAGCGGTCTCCTACAATGAGCAGTTCTTC.

The chain recombines TRBV7-2 with TRBJ2-2; 8 bases are shared with TRBD2. CDR1 is SGHTA, CDR2 FQGNSA, per germline. The CDR3 extends over 15 amino acids. J lost 1 base, V lost 5 bases, and 3 bases had no gene match. CDR3 nucleotides: TGTGCCAGCAGCCTAAGCGGGAGGAACACCGGGGAGCTGTTTTTT. Translation gives CASSLSGRNTGELFF.

The chain employs TRBV5-1 and TRBJ2-5; 9 bases agree with TRBD2. The DNA end favors TRBJ2-7, so the J call may be wrong. The germline V gene encodes CDR1 SGHRS and CDR2 YFSETQ. This CDR3 spans 15 amino acids. The CDR3 nucleotides read TGCGCCAGCAGCTCCCTAGCGGGATCGAGGAACGAGCAGTACTTC. It encodes CASSSLAGSRNEQYF.

The chain carries TRBV5-5 and TRBJ1-4, with D perhaps matching TRBD1 (5 bases). Germline-derived CDR1 and CDR2 are SGHKS and YYEKEE (reference sequence). The CDR3 runs 17 residues. Trimming shortened V by 0 bases and J by 3 bases, and 15 bases separated the two germline ends. The CDR3 DNA is TGTGCCAGCAGCTTGGATATGGGGCCAGAATCTAATGAAAAACTGTTTTTT. Protein: CASSLDMGPESNEKLFF.

The J gene is TRBJ1-3, the V gene TRBV6-5; 7 bases match TRBD1. The length of the CDR3 is 13 residues. Germline CDR1 and CDR2: MNHEY and SVGAGI. The J segment lost 1 base and the V segment lost 8 bases, leaving 2 bases of the junction unmatched. This CDR3 reads CASRRGSGNTIYF. The CDR3 coding sequence is TGTGCCAGCCGCAGGGGGTCTGGAAACACCATATATTTT.

This sequence joins TRBV9 and TRBJ1-3; TRBD1 agrees at 8 bases. The V and J ends lost 1 base and 3 bases, in that order; junction bases with no gene match: 3. The germline V gene encodes CDR1 SGDLS and CDR2 YYNGEE. The CDR3 totals 15 residues. In DNA form, the CDR3 reads TGTGCCAGCAGCGTACAGGGGGCTGATGGAAACACCATATATTTT. Translation: CASSVQGADGNTIYF.

The V gene is TRBV19, the J gene TRBJ2-2, with D perhaps TRBD1 (5 bases). This CDR3 spans 15 amino acids. Germline CDR1 reads LNHDA; CDR2 reads SQIVND (reference sequence). Between the trimmed V and J ends, which lost 1 base and 1 base, there was a span of 7 bases. In DNA, the CDR3 is TGTGCCAGTAGTATAGGCCAGGGGAACACCGGGGAGCTGTTTTTT. It translates to CASSIGQGNTGELFF.

V usage is TRBV29-1 and J usage is TRBJ2-7; D may be TRBD2 (5 bases). Per the germline V gene, CDR1 is SQVTM and CDR2 is ANQGSEA. Trimming removed 6 bases from V and 2 bases from J, with 11 bases in between. The CDR3 covers 12 residues. The CDR3 loop is CSVRAEPYEQYF. The CDR3, as DNA: TGCAGCGTGAGGGCAGAGCCCTACGAGCAGTACTTC.

This clone was counted a few times. This chain connects TRBV28 to TRBJ1-6; TRBD1 might be the D (5 bases). This CDR3 has 14 amino acids. Germline V gene data show CDR1 as MDHEN and CDR2 as SYDVKM. V gave up 3 bases and J gave up 10 bases, with 13 bases separating them. In DNA form, the CDR3 reads TGTGCCAGCAGTTTGGCGGGGGGATGGTCACCCCTCCACTTT. Protein sequence: CASSLAGGWSPLHF. The entire variable domain, with the rest obtained from reference TRBV28 and TRBJ1-6, is as follows: DVKVTQSSRYLVKRTGEKVFLECVQDMDHENMFWYRQDPGLGLRLIYFSYDVKMKEKGDIPEGYSVSREKKERFSLILESASTNQTSMYLCASSLAGGWSPLHFGNGTRLTVT.

The chain is built from TRBV6-5 and TRBJ2-7; 8 positions match TRBD2. Germline CDR1 reads MNHEY; CDR2 reads SVGAGI. V lost 6 bases, J lost 5 bases, and 9 bases stayed unmatched. The CDR3 extends over 14 amino acids. The CDR3 is CASRETGTRNEQYF. CDR3 DNA: TGTGCCAGCAGAGAGACCGGGACTAGGAACGAGCAGTACTTC.

The chain combines TRBV7-2 with TRBJ2-5, with 8 nucleotides matching TRBD2. There are 13 residues in the CDR3. Trimming at V came to 6 bases and at J to 9 bases, leaving 9 bases not matched to a gene. Germline V gene data show CDR1 as SGHTA and CDR2 as FQGNSA. The CDR3 DNA reads TGTGCCAGCAGTGCGGGGGGCGAGAGGGCCCAGTACTTC. Translation gives CASSAGGERAQYF.

This chain connects TRBV7-9 to TRBJ2-1; D is unresolved. Between the trimmed V and J ends, which lost 6 bases and 1 base, there was a span of 10 bases. Germline CDR1 and CDR2: SEHNR and FQNEAQ (reference sequence). There are 14 residues in the CDR3. The CDR3 nucleotides read TGTGCCAGCAGATCGTCCGGGTCCTACAATGAGCAGTTCTTC. Amino acid sequence: CASRSSGSYNEQFF.

The genes are TRBV27 and TRBJ1-3; the D gene is possibly TRBD1 (5 bases). Trimming removed 11 bases from V and 4 bases from J, with 18 bases in between. This CDR3 is built from 14 residues. Germline loops: CDR1 MNHEY, CDR2 SMNVEV (reference sequence). The CDR3 nucleotides read TGTGCCTCAAAAGCGGGGGTAACAGGAAACACCATATATTTT. Translated, it gives CASKAGVTGNTIYF.